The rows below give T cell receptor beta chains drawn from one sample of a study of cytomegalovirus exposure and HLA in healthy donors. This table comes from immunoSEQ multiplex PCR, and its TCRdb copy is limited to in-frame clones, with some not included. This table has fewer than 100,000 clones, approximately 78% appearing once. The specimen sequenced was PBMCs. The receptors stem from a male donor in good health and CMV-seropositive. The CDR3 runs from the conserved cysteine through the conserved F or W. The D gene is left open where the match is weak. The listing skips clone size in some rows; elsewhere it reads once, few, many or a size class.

cdr3_nt: TGTGCCAGCAGCTTAGAATCCAATACAGGCGGCTACACCTTC; cdr3_aa: CASSLESNTGGYTF; d_call: .; clone_size: .; j_call: TRBJ1-2; v_call: TRBV7-9
cdr3_nt: TGTGCCAGCAGTTTATCTGGGACTAGCGGGCGGTACGAGCAGTACTTC; cdr3_aa: CASSLSGTSGRYEQYF; d_call: TRBD2; clone_size: .; j_call: TRBJ2-7; v_call: TRBV27
cdr3_nt: TGTGCCAGCAGCTTCATCAGGACAGAGGCTAACTATGGCTACACCTTC; cdr3_aa: CASSFIRTEANYGYTF; d_call: .; clone_size: .; j_call: TRBJ1-2; v_call: TRBV7-9
cdr3_nt: TGTGCCAGTAGTATGGACAGGGCCACTGAAGCTTTCTTT; cdr3_aa: CASSMDRATEAFF; d_call: TRBD1; clone_size: few; j_call: TRBJ1-1; v_call: TRBV19
cdr3_nt: TGTGCCAGCAGTTTCGGGGGAGGGGGTGAAAAACTGTTTTTT; cdr3_aa: CASSFGGGGEKLFF; d_call: .; clone_size: .; j_call: TRBJ1-4; v_call: TRBV27
cdr3_nt: TGTGCCAGCAGCCAGAATGGTGGTGTCGGAAACACCATATATTTT; cdr3_aa: CASSQNGGVGNTIYF; d_call: .; clone_size: .; j_call: TRBJ1-3; v_call: TRBV7-8
cdr3_nt: TGTGCCAGCAGTGAGTGGCAGGGCAAAAACACTGAAGCTTTCTTT; cdr3_aa: CASSEWQGKNTEAFF; d_call: .; clone_size: .; j_call: TRBJ1-1; v_call: TRBV6-1
cdr3_nt: TGTGCCAGCAGGCCTGACAGGGCCTCCTACGAGCAGTACTTC; cdr3_aa: CASRPDRASYEQYF; d_call: TRBD1; clone_size: many; j_call: TRBJ2-7; v_call: TRBV5-4
cdr3_nt: TGTGCCACCAGCAGAGATTTGCAGGGGGCAGATACGCAGTATTTT; cdr3_aa: CATSRDLQGADTQYF; d_call: TRBD1; clone_size: .; j_call: TRBJ2-3; v_call: TRBV15
cdr3_nt: TGCGCCAGCAGCGGCAATAGCGGGAAAGAGACCCAGTACTTC; cdr3_aa: CASSGNSGKETQYF; d_call: TRBD2; clone_size: .; j_call: TRBJ2-5; v_call: TRBV5-1
cdr3_nt: TGTGCCAGCAGGCCCAGTGATGAGACCCAGTACTTC; cdr3_aa: CASRPSDETQYF; d_call: .; clone_size: .; j_call: TRBJ2-5; v_call: TRBV28
cdr3_nt: TGTGCCAGCAGCCGGGACAGGGGGTCTTTTGGTCTCTACGAGCAGTACTTC; cdr3_aa: CASSRDRGSFGLYEQYF; d_call: TRBD1; clone_size: .; j_call: TRBJ2-7; v_call: TRBV28
cdr3_nt: TGCGCCAGTCGACGGACTAGCGGGTTCTCCTACGAGCAGTACTTC; cdr3_aa: CASRRTSGFSYEQYF; d_call: TRBD2; clone_size: .; j_call: TRBJ2-7; v_call: TRBV5-1
cdr3_nt: TGTGCCAGTAGGGCCAGGGTTGGTGGCAATCAGCCCCAGCATTTT; cdr3_aa: CASRARVGGNQPQHF; d_call: .; clone_size: .; j_call: TRBJ1-5; v_call: TRBV19
cdr3_nt: TGTGCCAGCAGTGAATCCAGGGGCACTGAAGCTTTCTTT; cdr3_aa: CASSESRGTEAFF; d_call: .; clone_size: .; j_call: TRBJ1-1; v_call: TRBV2
cdr3_nt: TGTGCCAGCAGTCTAGACAGGGGCTCTGGAAACACCATATATTTT; cdr3_aa: CASSLDRGSGNTIYF; d_call: TRBD1; clone_size: .; j_call: TRBJ1-3; v_call: TRBV4-2